These 12 T cell receptor beta chains share one sample of origin, sequenced in a study of blood T cells in healthy people across ages. Using a J-beta primer mix together with a sample-barcoded 5' primer, a second PCR was run for about 6 to 12 cycles. TCRdb analysed the 5' RACE reads with MiXCR anew, one entry per CDR3 protein. The data contain 650,000 to 700,000 distinct CDR3 sequences, about 51% of them singletons. Source material: blood. The receptors were gathered from an elderly woman in good health.

V usage is TRBV28 and J usage is TRBJ2-2; D is possibly TRBD2 (6 bases). CDR1 is MDHEN and CDR2 is SYDVKM in the germline V gene. CDR3 length equals 14 residues. The ends were cut back, 2 bases at V and 5 bases at J, with 9 bases in the middle. The CDR3 coding sequence is TGTGCCAGCAGTTTAATGCTAGCGACCGGGGAGCTGTTTTTT. Its protein product is CASSLMLATGELFF.

In its sample, this clonotype was seen a few times. A much larger clone lies one base from this, so it may be a read error. The chain couples TRBV5-1 to TRBJ2-1; the D gene could be TRBD1 or TRBD2 (5 bases each). The DNA end is a closer match to TRBJ2-7, so the J assignment may be wrong. Germline V CDR1 and CDR2: SGHRS, YFSETQ. CDR3 length: 17 amino acids. The CDR3 loop reads CASSLIPGTASYNEQYF. For the CDR3, the DNA is TGCGCCAGCAGTTTGATTCCCGGGACCGCCTCCTACAATGAGCAGTACTTC.

The CDR3 DNA is TGCAGTGCTAGAGCCCAGCAGAATCAGCCCCAGCATTTT. Encoded protein: CSARAQQNQPQHF. This sequence joins TRBV20-1 and TRBJ1-5; D is unresolved. This CDR3 region has 13 residues. The V and J ends lost 1 base and 4 bases respectively, with 8 bases between them. The germline CDR1 and CDR2 sequences are DFQATT and SNEGSKA (reference sequence).

The chain is built from TRBV7-2 and TRBJ1-5, with 10 bases that match TRBD1. There are 15 residues in the CDR3. The J segment lost 6 bases and the V segment lost 7 bases, leaving 9 bases of the junction unmatched. CDR1 and CDR2 from the germline V gene are SGHTA and FQGNSA. The CDR3 reads CASNTDRGLIQPQHF. The CDR3 DNA sequence: TGTGCCAGCAACACAGACAGGGGGCTGATTCAGCCCCAGCATTTT.

The V gene is TRBV14, the J gene TRBJ2-5, with TRBD1 matching 9 bases. The CDR3 consists of 14 residues. V trimming: 5 bases; J trimming: 5 bases; junction bases outside the gene matches: 6. From germline, CDR1 is SGHDN and CDR2 FVKESK. The CDR3 region is CASSKGQGLETQYF. CDR3 in DNA: TGTGCCAGCAGCAAGGGACAGGGCCTTGAGACCCAGTACTTC.

The V gene is TRBV5-1, the J gene TRBJ2-6; D is uncertain. With 1 base removed from V and 0 bases from J, the gap between germline ends came to 8 bases. Germline CDR1 reads SGHRS; CDR2 reads YFSETQ. The CDR3 totals 16 residues. The CDR3 here is CASSLTPDSGANVLTF. For the CDR3, the DNA is TGCGCCAGCAGCTTGACGCCGGACTCTGGGGCCAACGTCCTGACTTTC.

This clonotype was observed a few times. This rearrangement joins TRBV18 to TRBJ2-1; 14 bases agree with TRBD2. V shed 6 bases, J shed 7 bases, and the junction held 8 bases outside the gene matches. The CDR3 sequence is 16 residues long. Germline CDR1 KGHSH, CDR2 LQKENI. The CDR3 DNA reads as TGTGCCAGCTCCCCGACGGGACTAGCGGGGGAAAATGAGCAGTTCTTC. As protein: CASSPTGLAGENEQFF.

Comment on this clonotype: Since a much larger clone is just one base distant, this may be a read error. This chain connects TRBV5-1 to TRBJ2-1; D is perhaps TRBD1 or TRBD2 (5 bases each). Germline loops: CDR1 SGHRS, CDR2 YFSETQ. Trimming pared 2 bases from V and 8 bases from J, leaving 20 bases between. CDR3 length: 16 residues. The CDR3 DNA reads TGCGCCAGCAGCTTAACCGGGACGCACAGTAGCGATGAGCAGTTCTTC. It yields the protein CASSLTGTHSSDEQFF. Variable domain in full (rest from reference TRBV5-1 and TRBJ2-1): KAGVTQTPRYLIKTRGQQVTLSCSPISGHRSVSWYQQTPGQGLQFLFEYFSETQRNKGNFPGRFSGRQFSNSRSEMNVSTLELGDSALYLCASSLTGTHSSDEQFFGPGTRLTVL.

This clonotype came up many times. This sequence joins TRBV18 and TRBJ1-5; no clear D gene. V was shortened by 3 bases and J by 5 bases, with 8 bases between the two germline ends. The CDR3 loop spans 13 amino acids. In germline, CDR1 is KGHSH, CDR2 LQKENI. The CDR3 here is CASSPAVDQPQHF. CDR3 in DNA: TGTGCCAGCTCACCGGCAGTGGATCAGCCCCAGCATTTT.

V and J are TRBV28 and TRBJ2-7; TRBD2 matches at 8 bases. Trimming at V came to 5 bases and at J to 10 bases, leaving 28 bases not matched to a gene. This CDR3 is built from 19 residues. Germline CDR1 and CDR2: MDHEN and SYDVKM. The CDR3 DNA follows: TGTGCCAGCAGTCCGATAGCGGGGATCTACTCTACCCCCATGAGGGGCCAGTACTTC. As protein: CASSPIAGIYSTPMRGQYF.

This clonotype was observed a handful of times. CDR3 coding DNA: TGTGCCAGCTCACCGGTAGTTAACACTGAAGCTTTCTTT. This encodes CASSPVVNTEAFF. This chain joins TRBV18 and TRBJ1-1; unclear D gene. Trimming shortened V by 3 bases and J by 2 bases, and 7 bases separated the two germline ends. There are 13 residues in the CDR3. Germline loops: CDR1 KGHSH, CDR2 LQKENI.

The chain links TRBV20-1 to TRBJ2-5; TRBD1 might be the D (6 bases). The V and J ends lost 3 bases and 4 bases respectively, with 15 bases between them. The CDR3 extends over 14 amino acids. Germline V gene sequence: CDR1 DFQATT, CDR2 SNEGSKA (reference sequence). CDR3 bases: TGCAGTGCTAGGACATCGGACAGTACAGAGACCCAGTACTTC. Translation gives CSARTSDSTETQYF.